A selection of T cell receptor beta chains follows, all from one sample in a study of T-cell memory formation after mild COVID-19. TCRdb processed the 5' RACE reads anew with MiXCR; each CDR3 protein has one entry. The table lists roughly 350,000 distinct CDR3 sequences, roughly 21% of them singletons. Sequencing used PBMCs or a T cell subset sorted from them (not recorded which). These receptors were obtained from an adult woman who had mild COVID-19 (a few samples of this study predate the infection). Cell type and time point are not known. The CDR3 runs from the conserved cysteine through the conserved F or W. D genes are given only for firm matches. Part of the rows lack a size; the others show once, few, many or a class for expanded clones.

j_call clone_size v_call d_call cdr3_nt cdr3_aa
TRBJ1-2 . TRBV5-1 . TGCGCCAGCAGCTTGGGGACAGCCGCCTATAGCTACACCTTC CASSLGTAAYSYTF
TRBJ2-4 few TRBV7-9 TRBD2 TGTGCCAGCAGCAAAATCTCAGGGACTAGCCCAGACATTCAGTACTTC CASSKISGTSPDIQYF
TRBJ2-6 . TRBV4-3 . TGCGCCAGCAGCCAAGAGGCGTCCCCCGGGGCCAACGTCCTGACTTTC CASSQEASPGANVLTF
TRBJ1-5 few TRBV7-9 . TGTGCCAGCAGCTTAGGAGTGAGCAATCAGCCCCAGCATTTT CASSLGVSNQPQHF
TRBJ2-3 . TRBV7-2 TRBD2 TGTGCCAGCAGATCCGGACTAGCGAGCACAGATACGCAGTATTTT CASRSGLASTDTQYF
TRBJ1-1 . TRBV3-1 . TGTGCCAGCAGCCCCGCGAAGGGTGAAGCTTTCTTT CASSPAKGEAFF
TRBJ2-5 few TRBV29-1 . TGCAGCGTTGGCTCAGGATCTGAGACCCAGTACTTC CSVGSGSETQYF
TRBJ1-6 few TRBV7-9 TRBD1 TGTGCCAGCAGCACCACAGGGGGCAACTCACCCCTCCACTTT CASSTTGGNSPLHF
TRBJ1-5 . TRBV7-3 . TGTGCCAGCTCCTACGCCGTCGGTCAGCCCCAGCATTTT CASSYAVGQPQHF
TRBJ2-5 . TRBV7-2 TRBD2 TGTGCCAGCAGCTTAGGTGGGAGGGCCTGGGAGACCCAGTACTTC CASSLGGRAWETQYF
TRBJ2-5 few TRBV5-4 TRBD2 TGTGCCAGCAGCCAATCCCCCGGGACTAGCGGGGAGACCCAGTACTTC CASSQSPGTSGETQYF
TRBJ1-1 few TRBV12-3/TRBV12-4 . TGTGCCAGCAGTGTTACCGGACGGATGAACACTGAAGCTTTCTTT CASSVTGRMNTEAFF
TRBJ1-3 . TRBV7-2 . TGTGCCAGCAGCCCAGGAGGGGGTGCCGGAAACACCATATATTTT CASSPGGGAGNTIYF
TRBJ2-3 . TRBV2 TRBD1 TGTGCCAGCAGTAGACAGGGGGGAAATACGCAGTATTTT CASSRQGGNTQYF
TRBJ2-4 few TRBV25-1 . TGTGCCAGCAGTGAGATCCTTTTAGAGGACCCAAGCAGGGGAAACATTCAGTACTTC CASSEILLEDPSRGNIQYF
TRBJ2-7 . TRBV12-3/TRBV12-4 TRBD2 TGTGCCAGCAGTCTGAGGACTAGCGGGAGGGCAATCTCACAGTACTTC CASSLRTSGRAISQYF
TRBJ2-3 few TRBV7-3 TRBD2 TGTGCCAGCAGACTGACTAGCGGGAGTTCAAATACGCAGTATTTT CASRLTSGSSNTQYF
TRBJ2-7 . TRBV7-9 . TGTGCCAGCAGCCGACTGGGGACTTATGAGCAGTACTTC CASSRLGTYEQYF
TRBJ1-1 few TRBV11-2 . TGTGCCAGCAGCTCCATGAGCACTGAAGCTTTCTTT CASSSMSTEAFF
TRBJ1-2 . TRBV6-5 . TGTGCCAGCAGTTACTCGAATCCCCAAGGGGTGAACTATGGCTACACCTTC CASSYSNPQGVNYGYTF
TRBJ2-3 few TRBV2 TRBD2 TGTGCCAGCAGACCGGGACTAGCCTCCACAGATACGCAGTATTTT CASRPGLASTDTQYF
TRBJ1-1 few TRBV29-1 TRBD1 TGCAGCGCCGTCTTTCGACAGGGGGGCACTGAAGCTTTCTTT CSAVFRQGGTEAFF